The 3 T cell receptor beta chains in this list originate from one sample, sequenced in a study of shared clonotypes between healthy human individuals. The method was immunoSEQ multiplex PCR; TCRdb's version includes in-frame clones alone and lacks a portion of them. Here the sample spans approximately 980,000 clones, around three quarters being singletons. The sequencing sample was made of memory CD4+ T cells sorted from blood. As to subset: CD45RA-negative fraction. The receptors were gathered from a man between 18 and 29 years old in good health.

The chain's CDR3 is CASSNSQGLNTEAFF. As DNA, the CDR3 is TGCGCCAGCAGCAATTCACAGGGATTGAACACTGAAGCTTTCTTT. This sequence joins TRBV5-1 and TRBJ1-1; possible D gene TRBD1, 6 bases. CDR1 and CDR2 (germline): SGHRS, YFSETQ. This CDR3 comprises 15 residues. The germline V and J ends were trimmed by 4 bases and 0 bases, with 13 bases remaining between them.

This clone has more than one count but fewer than ten. This chain joins TRBV21-1 and TRBJ2-7; the listed D gene, TRBD2, was not tested against the DNA. TRBV21-1 is assigned pseudogene status. The CDR3 sequence is 16 residues long. DNA of the CDR3: TGTGCCAGCAGCGAAAAAACTAGCGGGAGTAAATACGAGCAGTACTTC. Its protein is CASSEKTSGSKYEQYF.

Only a few counts were recorded for this clone. CDR3 DNA sequence: TGTGCCAGCAGTTCGGGACAGGCCTCCTACGAGCAGTACTTC. This translates into CASSSGQASYEQYF. The V gene is TRBV28, the J gene TRBJ2-7, with TRBD1 matching over 8 bases. Germline-derived CDR1 and CDR2 are MDHEN and SYDVKM. With 4 bases clipped from V and 0 bases from J, the junction kept 2 bases outside the gene matches. The CDR3 is 14 amino acids. Complete variable domain (other parts from reference TRBV28 and TRBJ2-7): DVKVTQSSRYLVKRTGEKVFLECVQDMDHENMFWYRQDPGLGLRLIYFSYDVKMKEKGDIPEGYSVSREKKERFSLILESASTNQTSMYLCASSSGQASYEQYFGPGTRLTVT.